The following is a T cell receptor beta chain sequence with its context. Its specificity is not known. This specimen comes from a study of T-cell reconstitution after alpha-beta-depleted transplantation in children. Findings and caveats of the study: One year post-transplant, T-cell counts and diversity were largely derived from T cells produced anew. It was reported that alpha-beta T cells came from several hundred expanded graft clones (about two months after transplant). It was surviving recipient T cells and thymic progenitors that gave some patients high TCRbeta diversity at day 60.

CDR1 and CDR2 (germline): LGHNA, YNFKEQ. V trimming: 3 bases; J trimming: 0 bases; junction bases outside the gene matches: 6. This CDR3 has 18 residues. During its preparation, the TCRbeta library received unique molecular identifiers. TCRdb re-analysed the PCR reads in MiXCR, keeping a single row per CDR3 protein. Here the sample spans more than 200,000 distinct CDR3 sequences, roughly a quarter being singletons. This clonotype was obtained from a female patient aged 2-10 years who had a stem cell transplant for congenital amegakaryocytic thrombocytopenia, so the T cells may come from the graft donor. The chain uses TRBV4-2 and TRBJ2-6, with 9 bases identical to TRBD1. Sample: PBMCs, mostly from graft donor cells, taken 360 days after TCRalphabeta/CD19-depleted stem cell transplant. The CDR3 reads CASSHWDRVTSGANVLTF. The CDR3 nucleotides are TGTGCCAGCAGCCACTGGGACAGGGTAACCTCTGGGGCCAACGTCCTGACTTTC.